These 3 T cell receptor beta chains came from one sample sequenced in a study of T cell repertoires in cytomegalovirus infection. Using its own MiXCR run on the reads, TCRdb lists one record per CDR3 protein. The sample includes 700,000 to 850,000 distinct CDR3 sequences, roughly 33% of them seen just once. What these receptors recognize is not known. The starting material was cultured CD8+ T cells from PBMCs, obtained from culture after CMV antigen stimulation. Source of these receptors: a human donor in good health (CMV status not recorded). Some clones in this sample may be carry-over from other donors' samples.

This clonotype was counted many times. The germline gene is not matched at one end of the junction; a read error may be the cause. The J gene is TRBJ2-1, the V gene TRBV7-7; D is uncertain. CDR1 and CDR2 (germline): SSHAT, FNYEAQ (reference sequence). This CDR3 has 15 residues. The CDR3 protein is CASSPRSSSYNEQFF. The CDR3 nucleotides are TGTGCTAGCAGCCCCCGGTCCAGCTCCTACAATGAGCAGTTCTTC.

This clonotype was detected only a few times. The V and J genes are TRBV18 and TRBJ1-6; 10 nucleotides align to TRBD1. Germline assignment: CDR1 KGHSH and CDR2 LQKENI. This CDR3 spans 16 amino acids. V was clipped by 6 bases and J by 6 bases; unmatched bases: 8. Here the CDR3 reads CASSPRDRGRNSPLHF. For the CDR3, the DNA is TGTGCCAGCTCTCCGAGGGACAGGGGTCGTAATTCACCCCTCCACTTT.

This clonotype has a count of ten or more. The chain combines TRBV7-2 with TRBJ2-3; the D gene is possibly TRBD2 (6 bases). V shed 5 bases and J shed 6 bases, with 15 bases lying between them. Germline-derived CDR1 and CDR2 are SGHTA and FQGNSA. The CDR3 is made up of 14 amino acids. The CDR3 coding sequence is TGTGCCAGCAGCCACACTAGCCCCCCGGATACGCAGTATTTT. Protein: CASSHTSPPDTQYF.